Here is one T cell receptor beta chain with its context. Its target is unknown. V lost 3 bases and J lost 4, with 11 bases in between. CDR3 length: 14 residues. Germline V gives CDR1 KGHSH, CDR2 LQKENI. These data come from a study of identical twins. All donors were healthy Caucasians. Unique molecular identifiers were present on cDNA, and template switching added a universal primer site. One entry per CDR3 protein results from TCRdb running MiXCR on the 5' RACE reads. The sample lists around 340,000 distinct CDR3 sequences, 10% to 15% seen once, with approximately 7.9% in the top ten. Whole-study results and caveats: The models systematically underestimated how much out-of-frame TCR alpha was shared in monozygotic twins. Out-of-frame alpha sequences common to twins were enriched for low generation probability.

These data are also associated with another study on yellow fever vaccine responses in identical twins.

This sequence was found in a woman aged 18-29 years in good health. The source material was CD8+ T cells sorted from blood. The chain employs TRBV18 and TRBJ2-3; D is ambiguous. The CDR3 DNA is TGTGCCAGCTCACCGCCTACTCGGCCAGATACGCAGTATTTT. Amino acid sequence: CASSPPTRPDTQYF.